This T cell receptor (beta chain) derives from a study of OX40 agonist ivuxolimab in advanced cancers. Libraries were prepared by immunoSEQ multiplex PCR; TCRdb keeps only in-frame clonotypes and omits some of them. Here the sample spans some 39,000 clones, about 88% being singletons. This receptor was obtained from an adult with an advanced solid tumor such as melanoma, head and neck, liver or kidney cancer. The starting material was CD4+ or CD8+ T cells sorted from blood, obtained in a trial of the OX40 agonist ivuxolimab.

CDR3 amino acids: CASSDKETQYF. In nucleotides, the CDR3 is TGTGCCAGCAGTGACAAAGAGACCCAGTACTTC. This sequence joins TRBV6-1 and TRBJ2-5, with unresolved D. The CDR3 contains 11 residues. Per the germline V gene, CDR1 is MNHNS and CDR2 is SASEGT. Trimming pared 3 bases from V and 3 bases from J, leaving 2 bases between.